This paragraph reports one TCR beta chain. Its antigen specificity is not known. No qualities accompany the bases; no much larger clone lies one base away. This sample was included in a study of shared clonotypes between healthy human individuals (TCRdb year 2020). About the full investigation: The cohort included a few men and a couple of women between 18 and 49 years of age. Blood TCR repertoires of roughly five healthy adults were deeply sequenced to estimate repertoire size and the extent of clonotype sharing between individuals. To increase sequencing depth and limit assay-specific biases, different laboratories used diverse techniques to prepare libraries and sequence TCR repertoires. Between about 0.94 and 8.9 billion PBMCs per donor were obtained by leukapheresis.

The donors were healthy, HIV-negative adults with no recently reported acute infections or vaccinations. Only Caucasian adults living in Nashville, Tennessee, USA were represented among the donors. For unsorted samples, 75 million to 90 million PBMCs were counted and genomic DNA was extracted with the QIAamp DNA Blood Mini kit. Blood was obtained by leukapheresis, after which PBMCs were separated by Ficoll-Histopaque density gradient centrifugation and cryopreserved in liquid nitrogen vapor phase. What the work shows at the level of the full study, not this receptor alone: Sampling was limited to blood, and TCR repertoires in tissue likely differ from TCR repertoires in blood. The small number of donors limited the genetic and exposure-history diversity represented. Based on pairwise subsampling, the degree of clonotype sharing among donors was expected to be affected by sequencing depth.

Including cysteine and phenylalanine, the CDR3 has 15 amino acids. Only the CDR3 portion is preserved as DNA: 45 bases, with reading frame beginning at the first base. Via the germline V gene, CDR1 is SGHVS and CDR2 FQNEAQ. Trimming takes 4 bases off V and 3 bases off J; junction bases not matched to a gene: 7. TCR CDR3 regions were amplified from genomic DNA by multiplex PCR using the deep immunoSEQ assay. Extracted genomic DNA from each cell subset was distributed evenly across all wells of several immunoSEQ 96-well plates, and each plate was treated as a replicate. For unsorted PBMC, approximately 290 ng of genomic DNA, equivalent to around 30,000 T cell genomes, went into each replicate PCR. Ten immunoSEQ deep assay plates were used to sequence unsorted PBMC genomic DNA. The purified libraries were quantified using a Qubit 3.0 fluorometer, sized with a Bioanalyzer 2100, and then quantified again using the KAPA Library Quantification kit. Every immunoSEQ 96-well plate was sequenced on a dedicated single-read 150-cycle Illumina NextSeq 550 flow cell. The source study handled its data this way. Because the immunoSEQ output held only junctional sequences and lacked quality scores, the filtering could not match the filtering applied to full-length reads. To assign V/J genes and CDR3, sequences were annotated using PyIR, a Python wrapper for IgBLAST v1.9, with IMGT germline references. Reads with weak V/J assignments (E-value above 1e-6), missing CDR3, stop codons, out-of-frame junctions, or ambiguous translated residues were removed. V3J clonotypes were defined by identical inferred V gene, J gene, and CDR3 amino acid sequence. Percentage overlap between repertoires was calculated by dividing the number of shared unique clonotypes by the size of the smaller repertoire. Repertoire richness was assessed with RTK rarefaction, the Chao1 estimator, and Recon v2.1 estimates of unobserved clonotypes. TCRdb holds this immuneACCESS table with in-frame rearrangements only. Some clones are missing; in checked studies, unresolved V genes explain under half, and the rest has no known cause. The V and J calls and the clone size are those of that table, but D and trimming were determined from the DNA. For this sample the table gives fewer than 600,000 clones, of which around 77% were detected only once. Around 12% of the sample rests with the top ten.

The TCR comes from a woman aged 40 to 50 in good health. Some clones in this sample may be carry-over from other donors' samples. Source material: PBMCs. The receptor chain draws on TRBV7-8 and TRBJ2-7; 9 nucleotides in the junction match TRBD2. The CDR3 protein sequence reads: CASSSQREASYEQYF. The DNA is as follows: TGTGCCAGCAGCTCCCAGCGGGAGGCAAGCTACGAGCAGTACTTC.